This TCR beta chain derives from a study of long-term antiretroviral therapy in people with HIV. Germline values: CDR1 ENHRY, CDR2 SYGVKD. The CDR3 totals 17 residues. Trimming stripped 3 bases from V and 2 bases from J, with 17 bases between. The immunoSEQ assay was v3.0, run at survey level. Clones were sequenced by immunoSEQ multiplex PCR, and TCRdb holds only the in-frame ones, with some missing. The data contain about 31,000 clones, roughly 77% of them singletons. Study-level findings and limits: Dating from about 2004 to 2017, the blood was possibly obtained under older ART regimens.

This clone appeared a few times. Its antigen is unknown. This TCR was sampled from a man younger than 35 with HIV. The chain carries TRBV10-3 and TRBJ2-1, with D maybe TRBD2 (7 bases). The sample here was unsorted PBMCs, taken 1.9 years after starting antiretroviral therapy. For the CDR3, the DNA is TGTGCCATCAGTGAAAGAGGGGGGGGGCAAACCTACAATGAGCAGTTCTTC. Translating it yields CAISERGGGQTYNEQFF.